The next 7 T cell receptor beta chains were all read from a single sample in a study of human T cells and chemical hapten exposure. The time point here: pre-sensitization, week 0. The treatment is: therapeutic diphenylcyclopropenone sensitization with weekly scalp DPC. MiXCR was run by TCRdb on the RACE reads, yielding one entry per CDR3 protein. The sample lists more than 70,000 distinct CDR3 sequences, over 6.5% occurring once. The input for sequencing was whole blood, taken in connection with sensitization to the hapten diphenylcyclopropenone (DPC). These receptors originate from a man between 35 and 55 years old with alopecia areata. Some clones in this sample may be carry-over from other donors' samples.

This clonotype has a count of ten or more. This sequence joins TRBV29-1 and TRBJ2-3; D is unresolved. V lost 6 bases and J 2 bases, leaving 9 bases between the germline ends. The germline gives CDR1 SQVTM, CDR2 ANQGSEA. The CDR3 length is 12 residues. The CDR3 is CSVQPNTDTQYF. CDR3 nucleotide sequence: TGCAGCGTACAGCCTAACACAGATACGCAGTATTTT.

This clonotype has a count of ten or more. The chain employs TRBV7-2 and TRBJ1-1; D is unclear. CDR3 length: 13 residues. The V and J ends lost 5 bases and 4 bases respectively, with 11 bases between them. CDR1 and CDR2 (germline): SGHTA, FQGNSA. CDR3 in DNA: TGTGCCAGCAGCCAATATGTTGGCACTGAAGCTTTCTTT. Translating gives CASSQYVGTEAFF.

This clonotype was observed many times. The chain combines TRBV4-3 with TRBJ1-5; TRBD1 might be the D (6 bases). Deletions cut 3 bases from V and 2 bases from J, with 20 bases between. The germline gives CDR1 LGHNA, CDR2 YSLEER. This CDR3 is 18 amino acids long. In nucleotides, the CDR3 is TGCGCCAGCAGCCAGTCTATCCGGGGGGCCGGTGGCAATCAGCCCCAGCATTTT. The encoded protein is CASSQSIRGAGGNQPQHF.

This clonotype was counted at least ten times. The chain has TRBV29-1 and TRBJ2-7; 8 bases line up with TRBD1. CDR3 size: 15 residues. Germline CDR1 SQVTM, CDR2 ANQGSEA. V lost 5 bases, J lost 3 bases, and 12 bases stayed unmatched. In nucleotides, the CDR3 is TGCAGCGTTCTCACCTCGGGGACAGGATTCTACGAGCAGTACTTC. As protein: CSVLTSGTGFYEQYF.

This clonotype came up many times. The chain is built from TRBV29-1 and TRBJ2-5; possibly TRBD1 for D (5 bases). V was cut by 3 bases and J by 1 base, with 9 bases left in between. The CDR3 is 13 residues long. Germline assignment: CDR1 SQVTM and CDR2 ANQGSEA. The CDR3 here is CSVDAGPQETQYF. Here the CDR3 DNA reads TGCAGCGTTGACGCAGGGCCCCAAGAGACCCAGTACTTC.

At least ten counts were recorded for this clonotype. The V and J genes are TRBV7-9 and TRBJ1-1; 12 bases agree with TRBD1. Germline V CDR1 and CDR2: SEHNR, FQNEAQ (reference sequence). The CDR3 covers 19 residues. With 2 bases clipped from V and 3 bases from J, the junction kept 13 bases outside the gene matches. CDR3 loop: CASSLRLLGTGGADTEAFF. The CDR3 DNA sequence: TGTGCCAGCAGCTTACGTCTGCTGGGGACAGGGGGCGCGGACACTGAAGCTTTCTTT.

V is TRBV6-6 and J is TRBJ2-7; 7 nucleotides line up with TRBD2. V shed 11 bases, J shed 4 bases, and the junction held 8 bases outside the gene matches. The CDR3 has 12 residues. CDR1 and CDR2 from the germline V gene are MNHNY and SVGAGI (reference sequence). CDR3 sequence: CASSGSGYEQYV. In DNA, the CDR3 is TGTGCCTCTTCTGGTAGCGGGTACGAGCAGTACGTC.